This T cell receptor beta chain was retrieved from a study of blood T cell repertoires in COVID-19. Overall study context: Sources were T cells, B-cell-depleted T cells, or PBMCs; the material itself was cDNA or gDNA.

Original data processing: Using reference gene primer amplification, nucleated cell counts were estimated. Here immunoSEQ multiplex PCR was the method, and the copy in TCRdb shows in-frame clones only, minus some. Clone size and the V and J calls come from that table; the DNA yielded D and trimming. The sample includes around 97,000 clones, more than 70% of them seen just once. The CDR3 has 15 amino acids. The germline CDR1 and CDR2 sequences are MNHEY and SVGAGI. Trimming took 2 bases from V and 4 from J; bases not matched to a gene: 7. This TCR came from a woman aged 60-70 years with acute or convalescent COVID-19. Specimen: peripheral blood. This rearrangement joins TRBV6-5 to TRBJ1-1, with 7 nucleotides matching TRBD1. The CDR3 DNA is TGTGCCAGCAGTTACGAGGGGGCTCGCCTCACTGAAGCTTTCTTT. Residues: CASSYEGARLTEAFF.